This entry lists 26 T cell receptor beta chains sequenced from one sample in a study of blood T cell repertoires in COVID-19. Sequencing used immunoSEQ multiplex PCR; TCRdb keeps in-frame clones, though not all of them. The data show 60,000 to 65,000 clones, with under 85% seen just once and about a fifth held by the top ten. The sequenced sample was peripheral blood. All receptors come from a woman older than 75 with active or convalescent COVID-19.

This clone was observed a single time. The chain employs TRBV5-1 and TRBJ1-1; a possible D gene is TRBD1 (6 bases). Germline loops: CDR1 SGHRS, CDR2 YFSETQ. The V end lost 4 bases, the J end lost 1 base, and 11 bases lay between the germline ends. The CDR3 has 14 residues. The CDR3 protein is CASSHLQGNTEAFF. The DNA of the CDR3 is TGCGCCAGCAGCCATCTACAGGGGAACACTGAAGCTTTCTTT.

The chain joins TRBV18 to TRBJ1-2, with D uncertain. CDR3 length: 15 amino acids. Looked up from germline, CDR1 is KGHSH and CDR2 is LQKENI. The V end was cut by 2 bases, the J end by 2 bases, with 12 bases between. Here the CDR3 reads CASSPMGERNYGYTF. The CDR3 nucleotides are TGTGCCAGCTCACCAATGGGAGAGAGAAACTATGGCTACACCTTC.

The chain uses TRBV5-4 and TRBJ2-3, with 14 bases fitting TRBD2. The CDR3 totals 16 residues. V lost 5 bases and J lost 5; bases outside the gene matches: 7. Germline loops: CDR1 SGHNT, CDR2 YYREEE (reference sequence). The CDR3, as DNA: TGTGCCAGCAGGGAGACTAGCGGGGGGGCTAAAGATACGCAGTATTTT. This encodes CASRETSGGAKDTQYF.

The CDR3 nucleotides are TGTGCCAGCAGCTTAGGCGCGGGGACAGATACGCAGTATTTT. Translation gives CASSLGAGTDTQYF. V gene TRBV11-3 combines with J gene TRBJ2-3, with a weak D call TRBD2 (6 bases). CDR3 length: 14 residues. Germline CDR1 and CDR2: SGHNT and YENEEA. The V end lost 1 base, the J end lost 3 bases, and 8 bases lay between the germline ends.

The rearrangement uses TRBV18 and TRBJ1-2; TRBD1 might be the D (6 bases). Germline V gene data show CDR1 as KGHSH and CDR2 as LQKENI. V was shortened by 3 bases and J by 4 bases, with 21 bases between the two germline ends. This CDR3 comprises 17 residues. The CDR3 loop is CASSPTRGSSSGYGYTF. DNA for the CDR3: TGTGCCAGCTCACCCACCAGGGGTTCAAGCTCCGGCTATGGCTACACCTTC.

The chain has TRBV19 and TRBJ1-2; D might be TRBD1 (5 bases). V was cut by 7 bases and J by 0 bases, with 18 bases left in between. This CDR3 is built from 16 residues. Germline CDR1 and CDR2: LNHDA and SQIVND (reference sequence). DNA for the CDR3: TGTGCCAGTACCTTGGACACGAGCCATTCTAACTATGGCTACACCTTC. Translation: CASTLDTSHSNYGYTF.

This clone is a singleton in its sample. This sequence joins TRBV6-5 and TRBJ2-7, with 7 bases identical to TRBD2. The CDR3 sequence is 14 residues long. Germline V gene lookup returns CDR1 MNHEY and CDR2 SVGAGI. Losses at the gene ends were 5 bases for V and 0 bases for J; bases not matched to a gene: 4. The CDR3 region has the DNA TGTGCCAGCAGTATATGGGGGGGCTCCTACGAGCAGTACTTC. Its protein is CASSIWGGSYEQYF.

In DNA, the CDR3 is TGTGCCAGCAGTTACTCGAGGGTTTACACTGAAGCTTTCTTT. As protein: CASSYSRVYTEAFF. The V and J genes are TRBV6-6 and TRBJ1-1; D is unresolved. V was clipped by 0 bases and J by 3 bases, with 8 bases between them. This CDR3 comprises 14 residues. Germline CDR1 is MNHNY and CDR2 is SVGAGI (reference sequence).

The chain links TRBV19 to TRBJ2-5; 8 positions agree with TRBD1. Per germline, CDR1 LNHDA and CDR2 SQIVND (reference sequence). The CDR3 covers 16 residues. V was clipped by 1 base and J by 5 bases; unmatched bases: 9. CDR3 amino acids: CASSIVGTGRDETQYF. DNA for the CDR3: TGTGCCAGTAGTATAGTCGGGACAGGTAGGGACGAGACCCAGTACTTC.

V usage is TRBV6-6 and J usage is TRBJ2-7; 10 nucleotides agree with TRBD1. The CDR3 runs to 17 residues. Germline CDR1 MNHNY, CDR2 SVGAGI (reference sequence). The V segment lost 5 bases and the J segment 4 bases; nucleotides outside the gene matches: 14. CDR3 sequence (DNA): TGTGCCAGCAGTCCTGGGGTCGGGGGACAGGGGCCTTACGAGCAGTACTTC. This codes for CASSPGVGGQGPYEQYF.

The J gene is TRBJ2-7, the V gene TRBV15; D might be TRBD1 (5 bases). Germline V lookup: CDR1 LNHNV, CDR2 YYDKDF (reference sequence). This CDR3 contains 14 residues. V was clipped by 3 bases and J by 9 bases, with 18 bases between them. The chain's CDR3 is CATSSQYRGTGQYF. The CDR3 DNA reads TGTGCCACCAGCAGTCAATACCGAGGTACAGGGCAGTACTTC. Based on the CDR3 plus reference TRBV15 and TRBJ2-7, the full variable domain is DAMVIQNPRYQVTQFGKPVTLSCSQTLNHNVMYWYQQKSSQAPKLLFHYYDKDFNNEADTPDNFQSRRPNTSFCFLDIRSPGLGDTAMYLCATSSQYRGTGQYFGPGTRLTVT.

This chain links TRBV6-5 with TRBJ2-1, with no clear D. The CDR3 extends over 13 amino acids. Germline V gene lookup returns CDR1 MNHEY and CDR2 SVGAGI. V shed 0 bases and J shed 4 bases, with 4 bases lying between them. This CDR3 reads CASSYSRYNEQFF. The CDR3 coding sequence is TGTGCCAGCAGTTACTCGAGGTACAATGAGCAGTTCTTC.

The rearrangement joins TRBV10-3 to TRBJ1-1; TRBD1 matches 7 bases. The CDR3 extends over 15 amino acids. Germline V CDR1 and CDR2: ENHRY, SYGVKD. V shed 2 bases and J 1 base; nucleotides not matched to a gene: 4. CDR3: CAISEPGTANTEAFF. The DNA for the CDR3 is TGTGCCATCAGTGAGCCCGGGACAGCGAACACTGAAGCTTTCTTT.

The chain links TRBV4-1 to TRBJ1-2; tentatively, D is TRBD1 (5 bases). Between the trimmed V and J ends, which lost 1 base and 6 bases, there was a span of 15 bases. Per the germline V gene, CDR1 is MGHRA and CDR2 is YSYEKL. The length of the CDR3 is 15 residues. The CDR3 loop reads CASSQAAGRDDGYTF. CDR3 DNA sequence: TGCGCCAGCAGCCAAGCGGCGGGGCGTGATGATGGCTACACCTTC.

The chain's CDR3 is CSVLTGYGNQPQHF. The CDR3 region has the DNA TGCAGCGTTCTTACAGGGTATGGCAATCAGCCCCAGCATTTT. The chain links TRBV29-1 to TRBJ1-5, with a possible D match to TRBD1 (6 bases). Germline V gene data show CDR1 as SQVTM and CDR2 as ANQGSEA. V lost 5 bases and J 2 bases, leaving 13 bases between the germline ends. This CDR3 contains 14 residues.

This clone has at least ten counts. The same CDR3 is also encoded by other DNA sequences in this sample. This chain connects TRBV10-1 to TRBJ1-6; maybe TRBD1 (6 bases). Germline CDR1 and CDR2: WNHNN and SYGVQD (reference sequence). The CDR3 covers 15 residues. V lost 0 bases, J lost 7 bases, and 10 bases lay in between. The CDR3 is CASSESRTENSPLHF. The CDR3 DNA follows: TGCGCCAGCAGTGAGTCCAGGACAGAAAATTCACCCCTCCACTTT.

CDR3 residues: CAWSSGTGLSGTLHF. DNA for the CDR3: TGTGCCTGGAGCTCCGGGACAGGGTTATCGGGGACCCTCCACTTT. The chain uses TRBV30 and TRBJ1-6; 9 nucleotides line up with TRBD1. Germline V gene sequence: CDR1 GTSNPN, CDR2 SVGIG (reference sequence). The CDR3 loop spans 15 amino acids. The J segment lost 14 bases and the V segment lost 3 bases, leaving 14 bases of the junction unmatched.

The V and J genes are TRBV2 and TRBJ1-4, with D maybe TRBD1 (5 bases). The CDR3 loop spans 14 amino acids. Germline V gene data show CDR1 as SNHLY and CDR2 as FYNNEI. V dropped 8 bases and J dropped 3 bases, with 13 bases sitting between them. CDR3 in DNA: TGTGCCAGCGGTCGTCGGGGGTCTAATGAAAAACTGTTTTTT. Amino acid sequence: CASGRRGSNEKLFF.

This clone was found once. This chain connects TRBV3-1 (or the pseudogene TRBV3-2) to TRBJ1-2, with 9 bases aligning to TRBD1. V lost 2 bases to trimming and J lost 1 base; unmatched junction nucleotides: 2. Germline V CDR1 and CDR2: LGHDT, YNNKEL (reference sequence). CDR3 size: 15 residues. Here the CDR3 DNA reads TGTGCCAGCAGCCAACCGGGACAGGGTAACTATGGCTACACCTTC. Translated, it gives CASSQPGQGNYGYTF.

V usage is TRBV5-1 and J usage is TRBJ2-7; TRBD1 aligns across 10 bases. V was clipped by 4 bases and J by 5 bases; unmatched bases: 9. Germline CDR1 reads SGHRS; CDR2 reads YFSETQ. This CDR3 region has 15 residues. The CDR3 spells CASSTMGQGTHEQYF. The CDR3 DNA is TGCGCCAGCAGCACTATGGGACAGGGGACCCACGAGCAGTACTTC.

The V call is TRBV3-1 (or the pseudogene TRBV3-2), the J call TRBJ1-2, with 8 bases that match TRBD1. CDR1 and CDR2 from the germline V gene are LGHDT and YNNKEL (reference sequence). The length of the CDR3 is 16 residues. J was trimmed by 8 bases and V by 1 base; bases with no gene match: 12. This chain's CDR3 is CASSQVDRGLVGGYTF. The CDR3 coding sequence is TGTGCCAGCAGCCAAGTAGACAGGGGCCTGGTGGGAGGCTACACCTTC.

Here the CDR3 reads CASSRSQGPYGNQPQHF. The CDR3 DNA is TGTGCCAGCAGCCGATCACAGGGCCCTTACGGCAATCAGCCCCAGCATTTT. The V gene is TRBV11-2, the J gene TRBJ1-5, with D possibly TRBD1 on 6 matching bases. The CDR3 is 17 residues long. Trimming took off 5 bases at V and 2 bases at J, with 19 bases between the two ends. Germline V gives CDR1 SGHAT, CDR2 FQNNGV. Full variable domain (missing parts from reference TRBV11-2 and TRBJ1-5): EAGVAQSPRYKIIEKRQSVAFWCNPISGHATLYWYQQILGQGPKLLIQFQNNGVVDDSQLPKDRFSAERLKGVDSTLKIQPAKLEDSAVYLCASSRSQGPYGNQPQHFGDGTRLSIL.

In the case of this clone: The junction departs from germline at one end; a sequencing error may be responsible. CDR3 DNA: TGCGCCGGCAGCCAAAATCCGGGACATAAGAACACTGAAGCTTTCTTT. Translation gives CAGSQNPGHKNTEAFF. J is TRBJ1-1 and V is TRBV4-1, with D maybe TRBD1 (6 bases). Per the germline V gene, CDR1 is MGHRA and CDR2 is YSYEKL. The CDR3 length is 16 residues.

This clone has only one observation. The chain carries TRBV5-1 and TRBJ1-6; D gene ambiguous. This CDR3 is built from 14 residues. Per germline, CDR1 SGHRS and CDR2 YFSETQ. Trimming stripped 5 bases from V and 5 bases from J, with 11 bases between. The CDR3 sequence is CASSEGLHNSPLHF. CDR3 DNA: TGCGCCAGCAGTGAGGGCCTTCATAATTCACCCCTCCACTTT.

This clone has a handful of counts. This chain uses TRBV6-6 with TRBJ1-5; D unresolved. Germline CDR1 MNHNY, CDR2 SVGAGI (reference sequence). The CDR3 is 15 amino acids. Between the trimmed V and J ends, which lost 5 bases and 3 bases, there was a span of 14 bases. The CDR3 DNA reads as TGTGCCAGCAGTGAGGACGGGAGCTACAATCAGCCCCAGCATTTT. Amino acids: CASSEDGSYNQPQHF.

The rearrangement links TRBV9 to TRBJ1-1; D perhaps matches TRBD1 (6 bases). Trimming removed 3 bases at V and 3 bases at J, with 12 bases between. The CDR3 runs to 14 residues. Germline CDR1 reads SGDLS; CDR2 reads YYNGEE. The DNA of the CDR3 is TGTGCCAGCAGCGCTCGAGGGGGGGACACTGAAGCTTTCTTT. This encodes CASSARGGDTEAFF.